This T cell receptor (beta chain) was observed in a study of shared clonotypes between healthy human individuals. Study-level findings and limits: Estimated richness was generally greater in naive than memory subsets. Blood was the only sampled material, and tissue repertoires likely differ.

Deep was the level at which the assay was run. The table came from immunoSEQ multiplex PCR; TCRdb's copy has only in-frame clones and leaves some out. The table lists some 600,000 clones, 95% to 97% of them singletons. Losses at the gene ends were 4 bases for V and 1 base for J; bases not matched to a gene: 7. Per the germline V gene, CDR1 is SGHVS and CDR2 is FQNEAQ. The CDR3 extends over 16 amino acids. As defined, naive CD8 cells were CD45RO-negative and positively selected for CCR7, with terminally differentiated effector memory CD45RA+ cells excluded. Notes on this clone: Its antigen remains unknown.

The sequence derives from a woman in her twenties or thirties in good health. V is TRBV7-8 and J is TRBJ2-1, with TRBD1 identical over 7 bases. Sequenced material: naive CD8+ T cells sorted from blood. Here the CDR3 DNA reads TGTGCCAGCAGCTCCAAGACAGGGCCATCCTACAATGAGCAGTTCTTC. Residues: CASSSKTGPSYNEQFF. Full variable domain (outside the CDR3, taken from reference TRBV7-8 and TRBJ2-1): GAGVSQSPRYKVAKRGQDVALRCDPISGHVSLFWYQQALGQGPEFLTYFQNEAQLDKSGLPSDRFFAERPEGSVSTLKIQRTQQEDSAVYLCASSSKTGPSYNEQFFGPGTRLTVL.